The next 27 T cell receptor beta chains were all read from a single sample in a study of blood T cell repertoires in COVID-19. TCRdb keeps only in-frame clones here, not all; method: immunoSEQ multiplex PCR. The sample has some 200,000 clones, approximately 86% seen once. The sequencing sample was made of peripheral blood. The receptors were gathered from a woman aged 80 or over with acute or convalescent COVID-19.

This clone was found many times. The chain is built from TRBV19 and TRBJ1-2, with D perhaps TRBD1 (6 bases). Looked up from germline, CDR1 is LNHDA and CDR2 is SQIVND (reference sequence). The V and J ends lost 5 bases and 8 bases respectively, with 15 bases between them. This CDR3 is built from 13 residues. CDR3 bases: TGTGCCAGTAGTTGGCTGGGGGCGGAAGGCTACACCTTC. Its protein is CASSWLGAEGYTF.

The DNA of the CDR3 is TGTGCCAGCAGAAGGGACAATAATTCACCCCTCCACTTT. It yields the protein CASRRDNNSPLHF. The genes are TRBV2 and TRBJ1-6; D perhaps matches TRBD1 (6 bases). The CDR3 is 13 amino acids. Trimming removed 6 bases at V and 5 bases at J, with 8 bases between. Germline CDR1 is SNHLY and CDR2 is FYNNEI.

The chain uses TRBV4-1 and TRBJ2-7; weak D call: TRBD2 (5 bases). V was pared by 3 bases and J by 0 bases, with 9 bases between. Germline loops: CDR1 MGHRA, CDR2 YSYEKL. This CDR3 region has 14 residues. CDR3 sequence (DNA): TGCGCCAGCAGCCATCCGGGATACTCCTACGAGCAGTACTTC. As protein: CASSHPGYSYEQYF.

The CDR3 protein is CASSLDGGADGEQFF. CDR3 nucleotides: TGTGCCAGCAGCTTAGACGGGGGGGCCGACGGTGAGCAGTTCTTC. This chain joins TRBV7-7 and TRBJ2-1, with TRBD2 identical over 8 bases. Germline values: CDR1 SSHAT, CDR2 FNYEAQ (reference sequence). The CDR3 has 15 amino acids. V lost 1 base to trimming and J lost 9 bases; unmatched junction nucleotides: 8.

The chain couples TRBV7-9 to TRBJ2-7; 8 nucleotides agree with TRBD1. CDR3 length equals 12 residues. Unmatched junction bases numbered 4, after V lost 7 bases and J lost 5 bases. In germline, CDR1 is SEHNR, CDR2 FQNEAQ (reference sequence). This chain's CDR3 is CASKSGGHEQYF. DNA for the CDR3: TGTGCCAGCAAATCAGGGGGCCACGAGCAGTACTTC.

The J gene is TRBJ1-6, the V gene TRBV5-6; D uncertain. The germline CDR1 and CDR2 sequences are SGHDT and YYEEEE. Trimming shortened V by 5 bases and J by 7 bases, and 16 bases separated the two germline ends. The CDR3 has 15 amino acids. In nucleotides, the CDR3 is TGTGCCAGCAGTTTATGGCGGATAACCAATTCACCCCTCCACTTT. Its translation is CASSLWRITNSPLHF.

The V gene is TRBV5-4, the J gene TRBJ2-2, with 8 bases that match TRBD2. The CDR3 totals 16 residues. V shed 0 bases and J 4 bases; nucleotides not matched to a gene: 5. In germline, CDR1 is SGHNT, CDR2 YYREEE (reference sequence). CDR3 nucleotide sequence: TGTGCCAGCAGCTTGGAACGGGGACTAGGCACCGGGGAGCTGTTTTTT. It encodes CASSLERGLGTGELFF.

This clone appeared a few times. The chain has TRBV27 and TRBJ1-2; 12 bases are shared with TRBD1. This CDR3 is built from 18 residues. Trimming took 4 bases from V and 8 from J; bases not matched to a gene: 17. CDR1 MNHEY and CDR2 SMNVEV come from the germline V gene (reference sequence). CDR3 protein: CASSSLRQGTGGVWGYTF. As DNA, the CDR3 is TGTGCCAGCAGTTCCCTACGGCAGGGGACAGGGGGCGTCTGGGGCTACACCTTC.

This rearrangement joins TRBV5-6 to TRBJ1-5; 7 positions match TRBD1. The CDR3 runs to 17 residues. The V gene's germline CDR1 is SGHDT and CDR2 YYEEEE. The V and J ends lost 1 base and 0 bases, in that order; junction bases with no gene match: 7. The CDR3 protein is CASSLIGTVDSNQPQHF. CDR3 in DNA: TGTGCCAGCAGCTTGATCGGGACAGTAGATAGCAATCAGCCCCAGCATTTT. The full variable domain, in which reference TRBV5-6 and TRBJ1-5 provide the parts outside the CDR3, is DAGVTQSPTHLIKTRGQQVTLRCSPKSGHDTVSWYQQALGQGPQFIFQYYEEEERQRGNFPDRFSGHQFPNYSSELNVNALLLGDSALYLCASSLIGTVDSNQPQHFGDGTRLSIL.

The J gene is TRBJ2-2, the V gene TRBV30; maybe TRBD1 (5 bases). Germline V gene data show CDR1 as GTSNPN and CDR2 as SVGIG (reference sequence). The CDR3 loop spans 13 amino acids. The V gene lost 2 bases and the J gene lost 8 bases, with 12 bases spanning the gap. The CDR3 DNA follows: TGTGCCTGGAGTAGGCAGGGAAGGGGGGAGCTGTTTTTT. Its protein is CAWSRQGRGELFF. Full variable domain (outside the CDR3, taken from reference TRBV30 and TRBJ2-2): SQTIHQWPATLVQPVGSPLSLECTVEGTSNPNLYWYRQAAGRGLQLLFYSVGIGQISSEVPQNLSASRPQDRQFILSSKKLLLSDSGFYLCAWSRQGRGELFFGEGSRLTVL.

The J gene is TRBJ1-5, the V gene TRBV2; D is possibly TRBD1 (5 bases). The CDR3 is 15 residues long. Germline-derived CDR1 and CDR2 are SNHLY and FYNNEI. V was trimmed by 3 bases and J by 2 bases, leaving 11 bases between them. Written as DNA, the CDR3 is TGTGCCAGCAGTGAGCAGGGAGGGGGCAATCAGCCCCAGCATTTT. The encoded protein is CASSEQGGGNQPQHF.

V gene TRBV2 combines with J gene TRBJ1-3; tentatively, D is TRBD1 (5 bases). CDR3 length equals 16 residues. V was shortened by 3 bases and J by 0 bases, with 12 bases between the two germline ends. The germline V gene has CDR1 SNHLY and CDR2 FYNNEI. The CDR3 region is CASSEGGVHSGNTIYF. The CDR3 DNA reads TGTGCCAGCAGTGAGGGGGGGGTCCACTCTGGAAACACCATATATTTT.

This chain joins TRBV29-1 and TRBJ2-3, with D possibly TRBD2 on 6 matching bases. Germline loops: CDR1 SQVTM, CDR2 ANQGSEA. This CDR3 is 15 amino acids long. The V gene lost 2 bases and the J gene lost 2 bases, with 14 bases spanning the gap. The CDR3 coding sequence is TGCAGCGTTGAACCCATCGGGGGTCCCACAGATACGCAGTATTTT. Protein sequence: CSVEPIGGPTDTQYF.

V usage is TRBV5-1 and J usage is TRBJ2-1, with TRBD1 as a possible D gene (7 bases). The ends were cut back, 4 bases at V and 5 bases at J, with 10 bases in the middle. The CDR3 has 13 residues. Germline V gene lookup returns CDR1 SGHRS and CDR2 YFSETQ. The CDR3 sequence is CASSAGQNNEQFF. Written as DNA, the CDR3 is TGCGCCAGCAGCGCGGGACAGAACAATGAGCAGTTCTTC.

The rearrangement links TRBV29-1 to TRBJ2-7, with TRBD1 matching 7 bases. Germline V CDR1 and CDR2: SQVTM, ANQGSEA. The CDR3 totals 12 residues. J gave up 2 bases and V 7 bases, and 5 bases lay outside the gene matches. The CDR3 region is CSARQGPYEQYF. The CDR3 bases are TGCAGCGCCCGACAGGGCCCCTACGAGCAGTACTTC.

The V call is TRBV6-4, the J call TRBJ2-3, with a possible D match to TRBD1 (5 bases). This CDR3 has 15 residues. Germline V lookup: CDR1 MRHNA, CDR2 SNTAGT. V was trimmed by 2 bases and J by 4 bases, leaving 13 bases between them. The CDR3, as DNA: TGTGCCAGCAGTGACCAGGGCAGGGCGGCAGATACGCAGTATTTT. Translated: CASSDQGRAADTQYF.

The rearrangement joins TRBV7-8 to TRBJ1-2; tentative D call: TRBD1 (6 bases). Germline V lookup: CDR1 SGHVS, CDR2 FQNEAQ. The CDR3 is made up of 13 amino acids. Trimming removed 5 bases from V and 2 bases from J, with 9 bases in between. CDR3 sequence (DNA): TGTGCCAGCAGCCCGGACAGAAACTATGGCTACACCTTC. This codes for CASSPDRNYGYTF.

The gene calls are TRBV2 and TRBJ2-7; possibly TRBD2 for D (7 bases). This CDR3 contains 15 residues. Germline-derived CDR1 and CDR2 are SNHLY and FYNNEI. With 11 bases removed from V and 0 bases from J, the gap between germline ends came to 20 bases. The CDR3 DNA reads as TGTGCCGGCTCCAGGGCGGGGGCCGCCTCCTACGAGCAGTACTTC. Its protein is CAGSRAGAASYEQYF.

DNA of the CDR3: TGCGCCAGCAGCGCCGGGACACGCTCCTACGAGCAGTACTTC. Translating it yields CASSAGTRSYEQYF. The J gene is TRBJ2-7, the V gene TRBV5-1, with D possibly matching TRBD1 (6 bases). The CDR3 is 14 residues long. Trimming took 4 bases from V and 0 from J, leaving 11 bases between them. Germline lookup yields CDR1 SGHRS and CDR2 YFSETQ.

The chain has TRBV5-4 and TRBJ2-7; weak D call: TRBD2 (6 bases). CDR1 and CDR2 (germline): SGHNT, YYREEE (reference sequence). This CDR3 has 13 amino acids. V dropped 4 bases and J dropped 4 bases, with 12 bases sitting between them. CDR3 DNA sequence: TGTGCCAGCAGCAGCCAGGCGGGGTACGAGCAGTACTTC. Protein product: CASSSQAGYEQYF.

The V and J genes are TRBV5-6 and TRBJ1-3, with D possibly TRBD1 on 5 matching bases. Germline CDR1 reads SGHDT; CDR2 reads YYEEEE. The germline V and J ends were trimmed by 4 bases and 0 bases, with 8 bases remaining between them. The CDR3 length is 14 residues. CDR3: CASSPTASGNTIYF. CDR3 in DNA: TGTGCCAGCAGCCCGACAGCCTCTGGAAACACCATATATTTT.

The sample holds one count of this clone. The J gene is TRBJ2-3, the V gene TRBV6-5; weak D call: TRBD2 (6 bases). Trimming shortened V by 11 bases and J by 0 bases, and 18 bases separated the two germline ends. The CDR3 extends over 15 amino acids. Germline V gene data show CDR1 as MNHEY and CDR2 as SVGAGI. CDR3 coding DNA: TGTGCCGGCAATAGGGCTACTAGCAGCACAGATACGCAGTATTTT. Translation gives CAGNRATSSTDTQYF.

The chain links TRBV24-1 to TRBJ2-1; D is possibly TRBD2 (6 bases). The V gene lost 4 bases and the J gene lost 0 bases, with 24 bases spanning the gap. The CDR3 spans 20 residues. Germline V gene sequence: CDR1 KGHDR, CDR2 SFDVKD. CDR3 amino acids: CATSERPSGRRLSSYNEQFF. In DNA, the CDR3 is TGTGCCACCAGTGAACGACCCTCGGGGAGGCGCCTGAGCTCCTACAATGAGCAGTTCTTC.

The chain couples TRBV5-1 to TRBJ2-7; 7 nucleotides align to TRBD2. Looked up from germline, CDR1 is SGHRS and CDR2 is YFSETQ. After removal of 3 bases from V and 3 bases from J, the junction contained 6 bases not matched to a gene. The CDR3 contains 14 residues. DNA for the CDR3: TGCGCCAGCAGCTCGGTTGGGGGGGTCTACGAGCAGTACTTC. Protein: CASSSVGGVYEQYF.

The gene calls are TRBV6-6 and TRBJ2-1, with 8 bases identical to TRBD2. The CDR3 loop spans 14 amino acids. V shed 4 bases, J shed 9 bases, and the junction held 8 bases outside the gene matches. The germline V gene has CDR1 MNHNY and CDR2 SVGAGI (reference sequence). In DNA form, the CDR3 reads TGTGCCAGCAGTTTCGGACGGGGGGGCATTGAGCAGTTCTTC. As protein: CASSFGRGGIEQFF.

The chain couples TRBV6-5 to TRBJ1-4; perhaps TRBD1 as D (5 bases). Germline CDR1 reads MNHEY; CDR2 reads SVGAGI. The CDR3 is 14 residues long. Trimming cost V 2 bases and J 7 bases, with 11 bases left between them. Written as DNA, the CDR3 is TGTGCCAGCAGTTACAGCAGGGATGGTGAAAAACTGTTTTTT. Translated, it gives CASSYSRDGEKLFF.

The gene calls are TRBV5-1 and TRBJ1-2; 9 nucleotides agree with TRBD1. This CDR3 contains 16 residues. J was trimmed by 0 bases and V by 3 bases; bases with no gene match: 6. The germline CDR1 and CDR2 sequences are SGHRS and YFSETQ. The CDR3 coding sequence is TGCGCCAGCAGCTCGGACAGGGGCCTAGCTAACTATGGCTACACCTTC. As protein: CASSSDRGLANYGYTF.